This passage covers 10 T cell receptor beta chains from one sample sequenced in a study of response to subunit inactivated influenza vaccine. TCRdb redid the calling of the RT-PCR reads with MiXCR, one entry per CDR3 protein. The sample holds 530,000 or so distinct CDR3 sequences, 12% seen once. The input for sequencing was PBMCs from blood, taken on the day of vaccination. The receptors here all came from a man aged 50 to 60 who received an inactivated influenza vaccine.

This clonotype showed up just a few times. The chain has TRBV5-1 and TRBJ2-5; 12 nucleotides agree with TRBD2. J gave up 4 bases and V 4 bases, and 2 bases lay outside the gene matches. CDR1 is SGHRS, CDR2 YFSETQ, per germline. The CDR3 covers 14 residues. The CDR3: CASSMGLAGETQYF. The DNA of the CDR3 is TGCGCCAGCAGCATGGGACTAGCGGGAGAGACCCAGTACTTC.

The V call is TRBV7-2, the J call TRBJ2-7; 11 bases are a match to TRBD1. Germline lookup yields CDR1 SGHTA and CDR2 FQGNSA. This CDR3 contains 16 residues. The V gene end was trimmed by 5 bases and the J gene end by 2 bases; junction bases not matched to a gene: 8. DNA of the CDR3: TGTGCCAGCAGCGCAGCACCGGGACAGGGGGCCTACGAGCAGTACTTC. Its protein is CASSAAPGQGAYEQYF.

This sequence joins TRBV7-2 and TRBJ1-1; D possibly corresponds to TRBD1 (5 bases). The CDR3 is made up of 16 amino acids. Trimming pared 4 bases from V and 2 bases from J, leaving 17 bases between. Germline V gene data show CDR1 as SGHTA and CDR2 as FQGNSA. The CDR3 is CASSSTPWGPNTEAFF. The CDR3 DNA sequence: TGTGCCAGCAGCTCTACCCCCTGGGGCCCCAACACTGAAGCTTTCTTT.

This clonotype was recorded once. This sequence joins TRBV12-3 or TRBV12-4 and TRBJ1-5, with 7 bases matching TRBD1. This CDR3 has 14 amino acids. Losses at the gene ends were 6 bases for V and 3 bases for J; bases not matched to a gene: 5. The CDR3 is CASRPGTDNQPQHF. The CDR3 bases are TGTGCCAGCAGACCCGGGACAGACAATCAGCCCCAGCATTTT.

This clonotype was seen only a few times. V and J are TRBV7-9 and TRBJ2-1; D is undetermined. Germline CDR1 is SEHNR and CDR2 is FQNEAQ (reference sequence). V was trimmed by 5 bases and J by 5 bases, leaving 10 bases between them. The CDR3 has 13 amino acids. CDR3 bases: TGTGCCAGCAGCCACCACTTAAACAATGAGCAGTTCTTC. It translates to CASSHHLNNEQFF.

The chain uses TRBV29-1 and TRBJ2-1, with D hard to call. The CDR3 length is 16 residues. Trimming stripped 1 base from V and 5 bases from J, with 18 bases between. The germline gives CDR1 SQVTM, CDR2 ANQGSEA. The CDR3 protein is CSVEALSGSDHNEQFF. The CDR3 region has the DNA TGCAGCGTTGAAGCGTTATCCGGGTCGGACCACAATGAGCAGTTCTTC.

This clonotype has a count of ten or more. The rearrangement links TRBV20-1 to TRBJ2-4; D is ambiguous. The germline V and J ends were trimmed by 6 bases and 2 bases, with 11 bases remaining between them. Per the germline V gene, CDR1 is DFQATT and CDR2 is SNEGSKA (reference sequence). This CDR3 has 13 residues. CDR3 protein: CSATAPSKNIQYF. CDR3 DNA sequence: TGCAGTGCCACGGCCCCTTCCAAAAACATTCAGTACTTC.

This clonotype showed up just a few times. The rearrangement links TRBV7-6 to TRBJ2-1; the D call may be TRBD1 or TRBD2 (5 bases each). The CDR3 is made up of 16 amino acids. Germline V gene lookup returns CDR1 SGHVS and CDR2 FNYEAQ. With 0 bases removed from V and 3 bases from J, the gap between germline ends came to 12 bases. CDR3 DNA: TGTGCCAGCAGCTTAGCAGGGAGAGGGGTCTACAATGAGCAGTTCTTC. Protein: CASSLAGRGVYNEQFF.

This clonotype was seen at least ten times. V and J are TRBV12-3 or TRBV12-4 and TRBJ2-1; the D is unclear. CDR3 length: 16 residues. Trimming removed 3 bases from V and 2 bases from J, with 14 bases in between. The CDR3 loop reads CASSFSAPVTYNEQFF. CDR3 DNA: TGTGCCAGCAGTTTTTCCGCCCCGGTCACCTACAATGAGCAGTTCTTC.

In this sample, this clonotype turned up a few times. The rearrangement joins TRBV4-3 to TRBJ1-4; D might be TRBD1 (6 bases). CDR1 is LGHNA, CDR2 YSLEER, per germline. The CDR3 sequence is 16 residues long. V was pared by 1 base and J by 5 bases, with 14 bases between. The chain's CDR3 is CASSQAFRTENEKLFF. Here the CDR3 DNA reads TGCGCCAGCAGCCAAGCCTTCAGGACAGAAAATGAAAAACTGTTTTTT.